These 7 T cell receptor beta chains share one sample of origin, sequenced in a study of OX40 agonist ivuxolimab in advanced cancers. Measured with immunoSEQ multiplex PCR; TCRdb has only the in-frame clones, and not every one. This sample has under 20,000 clones; about 86% occur once, and the top ten carry roughly 15%. Sample: CD4+ or CD8+ T cells sorted from blood, taken in a trial of the OX40 agonist ivuxolimab. The receptors were gathered from an adult with an advanced solid tumor such as melanoma, head and neck, liver or kidney cancer.

The rearrangement uses TRBV6-5 and TRBJ2-1; 7 nucleotides line up with TRBD1. Trimming at V came to 6 bases and at J to 6 bases, leaving 5 bases not matched to a gene. Germline V gives CDR1 MNHEY, CDR2 SVGAGI. The CDR3 loop spans 13 amino acids. CDR3 DNA: TGTGCCAGCAGCGCGACAGGGCGCAATGAGCAGTTCTTC. This translates into CASSATGRNEQFF.

The chain combines TRBV11-3 with TRBJ1-1; D perhaps matches TRBD1 (6 bases). The CDR3 runs to 16 residues. Trimming removed 5 bases at V and 0 bases at J, with 16 bases between. Per germline, CDR1 SGHNT and CDR2 YENEEA. CDR3 DNA: TGTGCCAGCAGCACCTACCGGGACACATTGAACACTGAAGCTTTCTTT. Protein product: CASSTYRDTLNTEAFF.

The gene calls are TRBV11-2 and TRBJ2-1, with TRBD1 identical over 8 bases. This CDR3 has 15 amino acids. In germline, CDR1 is SGHAT, CDR2 FQNNGV. Trimming took 5 bases from V and 9 from J; bases not matched to a gene: 12. CDR3 in amino acids: CASSGPTGGMGEQFF. As DNA, the CDR3 is TGTGCCAGCAGCGGCCCAACAGGGGGTATGGGTGAGCAGTTCTTC.

The genes are TRBV6-1 and TRBJ1-5; TRBD1 is a possible D gene (5 bases). Germline-derived CDR1 and CDR2 are MNHNS and SASEGT. This CDR3 contains 13 residues. V was shortened by 10 bases and J by 3 bases, with 13 bases between the two germline ends. The CDR3: CATLGGNNQPQHF. The CDR3 DNA reads as TGTGCCACCCTGGGGGGTAACAATCAGCCCCAGCATTTT.

The rearrangement links TRBV10-2 to TRBJ2-3; D is possibly TRBD2 (5 bases). This CDR3 comprises 15 residues. Germline V gene lookup returns CDR1 WSHSY and CDR2 SAAADI. The V end lost 2 bases, the J end lost 1 base, and 10 bases lay between the germline ends. The CDR3 region has the DNA TGCGCCAGCAGTGAGGGACTCTCAGGCACAGATACGCAGTATTTT. Protein: CASSEGLSGTDTQYF.

The V call is TRBV7-9, the J call TRBJ1-6; the match to TRBD1 covers 7 bases. Per germline, CDR1 SEHNR and CDR2 FQNEAQ (reference sequence). Trimming cost V 1 base and J 9 bases; bases outside gene matches: 6. The CDR3 consists of 15 residues. The CDR3 loop reads CASSLVTGVGSPLHF. DNA of the CDR3: TGTGCCAGCAGCTTAGTAACAGGGGTCGGTTCACCCCTCCACTTT.

This chain uses TRBV15 with TRBJ2-1; 12 nucleotides line up with TRBD2. CDR3 size: 15 residues. The germline V gene encodes CDR1 LNHNV and CDR2 YYDKDF (reference sequence). With V trimmed by 3 bases and J by 6 bases, 3 bases remained unmatched. In DNA form, the CDR3 reads TGTGCCACCAGCAGGGGACTAGCGGGCCCCAATGAGCAGTTCTTC. Translating gives CATSRGLAGPNEQFF.